This is a list of T cell receptor beta chains from one sample in a study of blood T cell repertoires in COVID-19. Profiling relied on immunoSEQ multiplex PCR, and the TCRdb table lists in-frame clones only, not all of them. The sample lists about 200,000 clones, roughly 94% occurring once. Sequencing was done on a sample of peripheral blood. The receptors were sampled from a man between 25 and 39 years old with COVID-19, enrolled during active disease. Each CDR3 is given with its conserved first and last residue.

CASRDTSGGTDEQFF	TRBJ2-1	TRBV6-6
CASSLDRGDSPLHF	TRBJ1-6	TRBV7-6
CASSGGAANSPLHF	TRBJ1-6	TRBV13
CASSHLVRSYNEQFF	TRBJ2-1	TRBV14
CASSQAGTGGATPSNQPQHF	TRBJ1-5	TRBV3-1/TRBV3-2
CASSLTGQSYNSPLHF	TRBJ1-6	TRBV5-1
CASSSTGTGGNTIYF	TRBJ1-3	TRBV5-1
CASSYYDSSYGYTF	TRBJ1-2	TRBV6-6
CASSADRGKYGYTF	TRBJ1-2	TRBV9
CASSLVSGEETQYF	TRBJ2-5	TRBV11-2
CASRLAQRDSLGRNQPQHF	TRBJ1-5	TRBV12-2
CASSILGTGGTDTQYF	TRBJ2-3	TRBV27
CASCTDYNSPLHF	TRBJ1-6	TRBV6-5
CASSWTSGTGSEAFF	TRBJ1-1	TRBV7-9
CAISESKQGAYGYTF	TRBJ1-2	TRBV10-3
CASSLTRGRETQYF	TRBJ2-5	TRBV7-9
CAWSVPTGGVRGNNQPQHF	TRBJ1-5	TRBV30
CASRGGIDQPQHF	TRBJ1-5	TRBV12-3/TRBV12-4
CASSPGGSWDYGYTF	TRBJ1-2	TRBV23-1
CASSQGRAGGETQYF	TRBJ2-5	TRBV4-2
CASSPPLETGWGKLFF	TRBJ1-4	TRBV18
CASSLAPQEGYTF	TRBJ1-2	TRBV5-1
CASLQWEGLGGYTF	TRBJ1-2	TRBV5-4
CASSGGGYSDGYTF	TRBJ1-2	TRBV9
CASSPAGPGSANEKLFF	TRBJ1-4	TRBV19
CASSWIGGVMNTEAFF	TRBJ1-1	TRBV6-5
CASSYTGTGPGGELFF	TRBJ2-2	TRBV7-3
CASAYGSNQPQHF	TRBJ1-5	TRBV4-1
CASSPVAGGMNTEAFF	TRBJ1-1	TRBV5-4
CASGTGNPYGYTF	TRBJ1-2	TRBV6-5
CASSEDSFRGNTIYF	TRBJ1-3	TRBV6-1
CATSRANQPQHF	TRBJ1-5	TRBV15
CASSSGHANTEAFF	TRBJ1-1	TRBV27
CAISATPRGPRVGFF	TRBJ1-1	TRBV10-3
CASSEALYGELFF	TRBJ2-2	TRBV2
CASSVRGETQYF	TRBJ2-5	TRBV28
CASSANRGHQPQHF	TRBJ1-5	TRBV9